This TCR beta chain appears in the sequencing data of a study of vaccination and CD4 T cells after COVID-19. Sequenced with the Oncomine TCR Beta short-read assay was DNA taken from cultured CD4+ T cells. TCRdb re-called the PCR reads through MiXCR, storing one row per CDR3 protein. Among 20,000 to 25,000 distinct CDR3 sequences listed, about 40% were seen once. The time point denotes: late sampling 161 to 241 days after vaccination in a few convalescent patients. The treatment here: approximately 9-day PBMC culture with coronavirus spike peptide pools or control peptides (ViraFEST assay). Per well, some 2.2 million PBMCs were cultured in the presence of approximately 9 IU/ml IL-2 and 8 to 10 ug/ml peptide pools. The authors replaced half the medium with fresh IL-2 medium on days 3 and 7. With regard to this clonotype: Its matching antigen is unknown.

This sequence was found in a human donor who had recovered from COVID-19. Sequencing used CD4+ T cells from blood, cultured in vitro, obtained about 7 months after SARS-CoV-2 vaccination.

CDR3 sequence: CSAGNPSGRVYNEQFF. Written as DNA, the CDR3 is TGCAGTGCTGGTAACCCCAGCGGGAGAGTTTACAATGAGCAGTTCTTC. The V and J genes are TRBV20-1 and TRBJ2-1; 8 bases agree with TRBD2. The junction had 13 bases not matched to a gene; V was cut back by 5 bases and J by 4 bases. Germline values: CDR1 DFQATT, CDR2 SNEGSKA (reference sequence). The CDR3 runs 16 residues.